These 29 T cell receptor beta chains were sequenced from one sample in a study of blood T cell repertoires in COVID-19. The repertoire was sequenced with immunoSEQ multiplex PCR; TCRdb's copy has only in-frame clones and lacks some. The sample shows about 210,000 clones, about four fifths of them seen only once. The specimen was peripheral blood. The source of these receptors is a woman of 80 years or more with COVID-19, enrolled during active disease.

The chain uses TRBV7-2 and TRBJ2-4; 8 positions agree with TRBD1. In germline, CDR1 is SGHTA, CDR2 FQGNSA. The V gene end was trimmed by 5 bases and the J gene end by 0 bases; junction bases not matched to a gene: 6. The CDR3 is 16 residues long. In nucleotides, the CDR3 is TGTGCCAGCAGCCCCCAGGGGGCCCTAGCCAAAAACATTCAGTACTTC. Amino acid sequence: CASSPQGALAKNIQYF.

The rearrangement uses TRBV19 and TRBJ2-5; 7 nucleotides align to TRBD2. The CDR3 spans 15 residues. The junction had 7 bases not matched to a gene; V was cut back by 5 bases and J by 1 base. Germline V lookup: CDR1 LNHDA, CDR2 SQIVND (reference sequence). For the CDR3, the DNA is TGTGCCAGTAGTCCCTCAGCGGGGACCCAAGAGACCCAGTACTTC. This codes for CASSPSAGTQETQYF.

This clone was counted a single time. The chain is built from TRBV3-1 (or the pseudogene TRBV3-2) and TRBJ2-1, with 10 positions matching TRBD1. This CDR3 has 14 residues. The germline gives CDR1 LGHDT, CDR2 YNNKEL (reference sequence). J lost 6 bases, V lost 4 bases, and 3 bases had no gene match. The CDR3 loop is CASSPWDRGNEQFF. For the CDR3, the DNA is TGTGCCAGCAGCCCATGGGACAGGGGCAATGAGCAGTTCTTC.

This chain connects TRBV5-6 to TRBJ1-5; TRBD1 aligns across 7 bases. Germline trimming cut 4 bases from V and 4 bases from J; bases unmatched to any gene: 14. The germline V gene encodes CDR1 SGHDT and CDR2 YYEEEE. The CDR3 runs 17 residues. CDR3 sequence: CASSALGGGLLNQPQHF. CDR3 nucleotide sequence: TGTGCCAGCAGCGCCCTAGGGGGCGGCCTTCTAAATCAGCCCCAGCATTTT.

This clone came up many times. This chain uses TRBV6-5 with TRBJ1-1; 9 nucleotides match TRBD1. The ends lost 4 bases at V and 4 bases at J; junction bases unmatched: 7. This CDR3 spans 15 amino acids. Germline CDR1 MNHEY, CDR2 SVGAGI. The CDR3 sequence is CASSFGQGYFTEAFF. The CDR3 DNA reads as TGTGCCAGCAGTTTCGGACAGGGGTACTTCACTGAAGCTTTCTTT.

V and J are TRBV4-1 and TRBJ2-3, with 12 bases lining up with TRBD2. The CDR3 runs 16 residues. V gave up 4 bases and J gave up 1 base; unmatched junction bases: 3. The germline CDR1 and CDR2 sequences are MGHRA and YSYEKL. CDR3 coding DNA: TGCGCCAGCAGCCCAGGACTAGCGGGGCGCACAGATACGCAGTATTTT. Its translation: CASSPGLAGRTDTQYF.

This clone was counted a single time. The CDR3 region is CASSQATLPEGRGSTGELFF. CDR3 nucleotide sequence: TGTGCCAGCAGCCAAGCCACTCTCCCGGAGGGGCGGGGGAGCACCGGGGAGCTGTTTTTT. The V gene is TRBV3-1 (or the pseudogene TRBV3-2), the J gene TRBJ2-2; 7 bases are a match to TRBD2. This CDR3 has 20 amino acids. The germline V gene encodes CDR1 LGHDT and CDR2 YNNKEL (reference sequence). Germline trimming cut 1 base from V and 4 bases from J; bases unmatched to any gene: 18.

The CDR3 nucleotides read TGTGCCAGCAGCCGGACAGACAACTATGGCTACACCTTC. As protein: CASSRTDNYGYTF. The chain combines TRBV9 with TRBJ1-2; perhaps TRBD1 as D (6 bases). The CDR3 extends over 13 amino acids. The germline V gene encodes CDR1 SGDLS and CDR2 YYNGEE. V was shortened by 4 bases and J by 2 bases, with 9 bases between the two germline ends.

This clone has only one observation. This chain connects TRBV6-5 to TRBJ1-6, with 9 bases lining up with TRBD1. This CDR3 contains 14 residues. Germline V gives CDR1 MNHEY, CDR2 SVGAGI. V lost 5 bases and J lost 7; bases outside the gene matches: 3. CDR3 nucleotide sequence: TGTGCCAGCAGTCCCGGGACAGGGAATTCACCCCTCCACTTT. Its protein product is CASSPGTGNSPLHF.

With respect to this clone: A junction end diverges from the germline sequence, so it may reflect a read error. This rearrangement joins TRBV7-2 to TRBJ1-1; D might be TRBD1 (5 bases). Germline V gene sequence: CDR1 SGHTA, CDR2 FQGNSA. The CDR3 length is 11 residues. In DNA, the CDR3 is TGTGCCAGCAGCTTAGGCCGACAGCAGGCCTTT. Translated: CASSLGRQQAF.

Here the CDR3 reads CASTGQGLVTGELFF. The DNA of the CDR3 is TGTGCCAGTACAGGACAGGGTTTGGTGACCGGGGAGCTGTTTTTT. V gene TRBV19 combines with J gene TRBJ2-2; 8 nucleotides match TRBD1. Germline trimming cut 7 bases from V and 5 bases from J; bases unmatched to any gene: 9. The CDR3 runs 15 residues. Looked up from germline, CDR1 is LNHDA and CDR2 is SQIVND (reference sequence).

V and J are TRBV4-2 and TRBJ1-2, with D possibly being TRBD1 (5 bases). This CDR3 is 17 amino acids long. The V and J ends lost 0 bases and 3 bases respectively, with 17 bases between them. Germline-derived CDR1 and CDR2 are LGHNA and YNFKEQ. CDR3 protein: CASSQDSRPGVDYGYTF. In DNA, the CDR3 is TGTGCCAGCAGCCAAGATAGTAGGCCGGGGGTCGACTATGGCTACACCTTC.

The chain combines TRBV19 with TRBJ1-6; D is perhaps TRBD1 (5 bases). CDR3 length: 18 residues. The germline V and J ends were trimmed by 8 bases and 10 bases, with 30 bases remaining between them. Germline lookup yields CDR1 LNHDA and CDR2 SQIVND (reference sequence). CDR3 loop: CASRLELGAQVPFSPLHF. Here the CDR3 DNA reads TGTGCCAGTCGTCTCGAACTTGGGGCCCAGGTTCCTTTCTCACCCCTCCACTTT.

There are a few counts of this clone. This chain joins TRBV3-1 (or the pseudogene TRBV3-2) and TRBJ2-3; D perhaps matches TRBD2 (6 bases). CDR3 length: 14 amino acids. The ends were cut back, 3 bases at V and 6 bases at J, with 13 bases in the middle. From germline, CDR1 is LGHDT and CDR2 YNNKEL (reference sequence). CDR3 DNA sequence: TGTGCCAGCAGCCACGGGATCCGGGGGGATACGCAGTATTTT. It codes for CASSHGIRGDTQYF.

A note on this clone: Other DNA sequences in the sample encode the same CDR3. The chain employs TRBV19 and TRBJ1-2, with D possibly TRBD1 on 5 matching bases. V gave up 4 bases and J gave up 3 bases, with 9 bases separating them. CDR3 length: 13 amino acids. Germline CDR1 and CDR2: LNHDA and SQIVND (reference sequence). In nucleotides, the CDR3 is TGTGCCAGTAGTACCGGACAAGACTATGGCTACACCTTC. Amino acid sequence: CASSTGQDYGYTF.

The chain uses TRBV5-1 and TRBJ2-7, with 7 bases lining up with TRBD1. CDR3 length: 18 amino acids. Per the germline V gene, CDR1 is SGHRS and CDR2 is YFSETQ. V lost 2 bases, J lost 2 bases, and 16 bases stayed unmatched. The CDR3 DNA sequence: TGCGCCAGCAGCTTCTCCCCCCCCCTGGACAGGCACCCCTACGAGCAGTACTTC. This sequence encodes CASSFSPPLDRHPYEQYF.

The rearrangement joins TRBV2 to TRBJ2-3; 7 bases line up with TRBD2. V was clipped by 6 bases and J by 1 base; unmatched bases: 10. The CDR3 totals 16 residues. Germline V gives CDR1 SNHLY, CDR2 FYNNEI. CDR3: CASRGGSGIGTDTQYF. CDR3 DNA sequence: TGTGCCAGCAGGGGGGGGTCGGGCATTGGCACAGATACGCAGTATTTT.

V and J are TRBV5-6 and TRBJ2-3, with TRBD1 identical over 8 bases. Per germline, CDR1 SGHDT and CDR2 YYEEEE. This CDR3 region has 14 residues. The V segment lost 6 bases and the J segment 3 bases; nucleotides outside the gene matches: 6. CDR3 bases: TGTGCCAGCACTAAGACAGGGGCGACAGATACGCAGTATTTT. This encodes CASTKTGATDTQYF.

The chain employs TRBV3-1 (or the pseudogene TRBV3-2) and TRBJ1-1; D is unresolved. Germline assignment: CDR1 LGHDT and CDR2 YNNKEL (reference sequence). V was cut by 3 bases and J by 4 bases, with 12 bases left in between. This CDR3 contains 14 residues. The DNA for the CDR3 is TGTGCCAGCAGCCAGACCTCCCGCGGCACTGAAGCTTTCTTT. Translation: CASSQTSRGTEAFF.

The chain is built from TRBV5-1 and TRBJ1-2; 7 positions agree with TRBD1. Trimming removed 0 bases from V and 8 bases from J; junction bases left unmatched: 4. This CDR3 is built from 13 residues. Germline V gene lookup returns CDR1 SGHRS and CDR2 YFSETQ. The CDR3 DNA follows: TGCGCCAGCAGCTTGGGAGGGGGCGGCGGCTACACCTTC. The encoded protein is CASSLGGGGGYTF.

The chain is built from TRBV28 and TRBJ2-1; D is unresolved. The CDR3 sequence is 12 residues long. V lost 5 bases and J lost 7, with 9 bases in between. Germline assignment: CDR1 MDHEN and CDR2 SYDVKM. In DNA, the CDR3 is TGTGCCAGCAGTACAAATTGGAATGAGCAGTTCTTC. Protein product: CASSTNWNEQFF.

The chain carries TRBV12-3 or TRBV12-4 and TRBJ1-1; 7 bases are shared with TRBD1. Losses at the gene ends were 6 bases for V and 11 bases for J; bases not matched to a gene: 9. The CDR3 spans 12 residues. CDR3 protein: CASSPTGPRAFF. Here the CDR3 DNA reads TGTGCCAGCAGCCCGACAGGGCCTAGGGCTTTCTTT.

The chain combines TRBV6-6 with TRBJ1-1; a weak D match, TRBD1 (5 bases). Trimming shortened V by 2 bases and J by 5 bases, and 6 bases separated the two germline ends. The CDR3 length is 12 residues. Germline V lookup: CDR1 MNHNY, CDR2 SVGAGI (reference sequence). DNA of the CDR3: TGTGCCAGCAGTTACGGGGGGACTGAAGCTTTCTTT. It codes for CASSYGGTEAFF.

V usage is TRBV5-1 and J usage is TRBJ2-2; TRBD2 agrees at 7 bases. CDR1 and CDR2 from the germline V gene are SGHRS and YFSETQ. CDR3 length equals 16 residues. V was pared by 0 bases and J by 3 bases, with 5 bases of the junction left unmatched. CDR3 nucleotides: TGCGCCAGCAGCTTGGAGGCTAGCGGTTACACCGGGGAGCTGTTTTTT. Encoded protein: CASSLEASGYTGELFF.

This clone was seen once. The chain links TRBV5-1 to TRBJ1-4; D may be TRBD1 (5 bases). The germline V gene encodes CDR1 SGHRS and CDR2 YFSETQ. Trimming left V 1 base short and J 8 bases short, with 18 bases between. The CDR3 covers 16 residues. CDR3 coding DNA: TGCGCCAGCAGCTTGTATGTCCGGGGGGTCGGCGAAAAACTGTTTTTT. This encodes CASSLYVRGVGEKLFF.

V gene TRBV2 combines with J gene TRBJ1-6; D not certain. The CDR3 length is 15 residues. CDR1 SNHLY and CDR2 FYNNEI come from the germline V gene. Trimming left V 4 bases short and J 4 bases short, with 11 bases between. The CDR3 DNA sequence: TGTGCCAGCAGTGGGCAGGCCCCATATAATTCACCCCTCCACTTT. As protein: CASSGQAPYNSPLHF. The full variable domain, in which reference TRBV2 and TRBJ1-6 provide the parts outside the CDR3, is EPEVTQTPSHQVTQMGQEVILRCVPISNHLYFYWYRQILGQKVEFLVSFYNNEISEKSEIFDDQFSVERPDGSNFTLKIRSTKLEDSAMYFCASSGQAPYNSPLHFGNGTRLTVT.

A word on this clone: The junction does not match germline at one end; this may be a read error. The J gene is TRBJ2-7, the V gene TRBV18; 7 positions agree with TRBD2. Germline V gene sequence: CDR1 KGHSH, CDR2 LQKENI. The length of the CDR3 is 12 residues. CDR3 loop: CASSQAGLHSFF. The CDR3 DNA reads as TGTGCCAGCTCACAAGCGGGACTCCATTCCTTCTTC.

The genes are TRBV15 and TRBJ1-3; D remains unclear. V was pared by 0 bases and J by 1 base, with 7 bases between. The length of the CDR3 is 15 residues. The germline V gene has CDR1 LNHNV and CDR2 YYDKDF (reference sequence). In DNA form, the CDR3 reads TGTGCCACCAGCAGAGATCGGTTATCTGGAAACACCATATATTTT. Translating gives CATSRDRLSGNTIYF.

V gene TRBV7-9 combines with J gene TRBJ2-7; weak D call: TRBD1 (8 bases). Germline V gene lookup returns CDR1 SEHNR and CDR2 FQNEAQ (reference sequence). V shed 3 bases and J shed 2 bases, with 20 bases lying between them. The CDR3 contains 17 residues. CDR3 residues: CASSFLPGQGGTYEQYF. CDR3 DNA: TGTGCCAGCAGCTTTCTGCCCGGACAGGGAGGGACCTACGAGCAGTACTTC.